The following is a TCR beta chain sequence with its context. Germline assignment: CDR1 SGHVS and CDR2 FQNEAQ. The V segment lost 5 bases and the J segment 4 bases; nucleotides outside the gene matches: 4. CDR3 size: 14 residues. The data belong to a study of T cell responses to AZD1222 COVID-19 vaccine. Some clones are missing from TCRdb's copy, which holds only in-frame ones; the method was immunoSEQ multiplex PCR. Among roughly 93,000 clones, roughly nine tenths were seen once, and the ten largest hold more than 1.5%. This chain joins TRBV7-8 and TRBJ1-1, with 10 nucleotides matching TRBD1. The sample consisted of peripheral blood, taken on day 0 of AZD1222 vaccination. The receptor was derived from an adult in good health. DNA of the CDR3: TGTGCCAGCAGCACGGGACAGGGGACCACTGAAGCTTTCTTT. Its translation: CASSTGQGTTEAFF.